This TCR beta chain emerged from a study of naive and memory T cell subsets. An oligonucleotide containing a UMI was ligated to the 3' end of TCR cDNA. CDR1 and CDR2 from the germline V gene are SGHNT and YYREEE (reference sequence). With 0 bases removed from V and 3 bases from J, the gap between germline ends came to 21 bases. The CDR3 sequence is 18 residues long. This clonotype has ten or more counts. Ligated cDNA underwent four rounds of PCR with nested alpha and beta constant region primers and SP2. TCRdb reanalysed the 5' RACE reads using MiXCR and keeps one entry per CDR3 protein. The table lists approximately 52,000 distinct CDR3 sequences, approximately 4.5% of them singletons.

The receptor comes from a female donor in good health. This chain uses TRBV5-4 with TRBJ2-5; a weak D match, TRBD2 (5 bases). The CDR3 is CASSLALSTGSFKETQYF. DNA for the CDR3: TGTGCCAGCAGCTTGGCCTTAAGTACGGGATCCTTTAAAGAGACCCAGTACTTC.